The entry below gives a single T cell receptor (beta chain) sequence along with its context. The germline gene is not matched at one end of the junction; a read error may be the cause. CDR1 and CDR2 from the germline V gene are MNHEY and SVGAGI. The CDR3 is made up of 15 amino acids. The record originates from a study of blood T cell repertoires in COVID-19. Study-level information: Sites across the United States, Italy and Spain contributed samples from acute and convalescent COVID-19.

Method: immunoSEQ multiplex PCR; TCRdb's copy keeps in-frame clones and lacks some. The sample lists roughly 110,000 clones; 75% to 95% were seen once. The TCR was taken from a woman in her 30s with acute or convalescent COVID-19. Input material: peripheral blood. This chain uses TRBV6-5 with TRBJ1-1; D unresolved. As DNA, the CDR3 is TGTGCCGGCAGTCCCCCGAGTTCCGGGTACACTGAAGCTTTCTTT. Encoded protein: CAGSPPSSGYTEAFF.